Sequencing of this T cell receptor beta chain was carried out in a study of T cell changes during pregnancy in multiple sclerosis (dated by TCRdb to about 2019). Context from the whole study: The study examined how the T cell repertoire changed over the course of pregnancy in women with multiple sclerosis.

The method behind the library was the immunoSEQ multiplex PCR assay. TCRdb carries this immuneACCESS record with in-frame sequences only. Its versions omit some clonotypes, under half of them owing to an unresolved V gene in the studies checked, with the rest unexplained. This sample is represented by around 21,000 clones; 75% to 90% of them were singletons. 20% of the sample is taken by the ten largest. Remarks on this clone: Its antigen remains undetermined. Base qualities are not at hand, and no much larger clone is one base apart.

The TCR was taken from a female donor in good health, enrolled as a control in a pregnancy study. The sample consisted of CD8+ T cells from peripheral blood mononuclear cells, taken after pregnancy.

In nucleotides, the sequence is TGTGCCAGCAGTTACCCGGGACTAGAAAACAATGAGCAGTTCTTC. Its protein product is CASSYPGLENNEQFF. The chain was built from TRBV6-6 and TRBJ2-1, and 8 bases in between align with TRBD2. CDR3 length: 15 amino acids, cysteine to phenylalanine. The kept DNA is CDR3 alone, 45 bases in frame from the first base. The germline V gene (reference sequence) supplies CDR1 MNHNY and CDR2 SVGAGI. Trimming takes 2 bases off V and 5 bases off J; junction bases not matched to a gene: 5.